Listed below are T cell receptor beta chains from one sample, sequenced in a study of PD-L1 blockade in urothelial cancer. The method was immunoSEQ multiplex PCR; TCRdb's version includes in-frame clones alone and lacks a portion of them. The repertoire has about 52,000 clones, over 65% of them found once; the top ten carry 1% to 1.5%. The sample here was PBMCs, taken around atezolizumab (anti-PD-L1) treatment. These receptors all come from a man in his fifties or sixties with urothelial cancer. CDR3s include the opening cysteine and the closing phenylalanine or tryptophan. D genes are given only for firm matches. The size entry is marked missing in some rows and otherwise reads once, few, many or a size class.

d_gene: TRBD1
j_gene: TRBJ2-7
abundance: .
v_gene: TRBV7-9
CDR3aa: CASSPGPRTGGYEQYF
CDR3nt: TGTGCCAGCAGCCCAGGACCCCGGACAGGGGGCTACGAGCAGTACTTC

d_gene: .
j_gene: TRBJ2-7
abundance: .
v_gene: TRBV10-1
CDR3aa: CASSESPGNEQYF
CDR3nt: TGCGCCAGCAGTGAGTCGCCAGGGAACGAGCAGTACTTC

d_gene: TRBD1
j_gene: TRBJ1-1
abundance: .
v_gene: TRBV4-1
CDR3aa: CASSQGGQALEAFF
CDR3nt: TGCGCCAGCAGCCAGGGGGGACAGGCTCTTGAAGCTTTCTTT

d_gene: TRBD1
j_gene: TRBJ2-1
abundance: .
v_gene: TRBV11-2
CDR3aa: CASREGAEQFF
CDR3nt: TGTGCCAGCAGAGAGGGGGCTGAGCAGTTCTTC

d_gene: .
j_gene: TRBJ2-2
abundance: .
v_gene: TRBV28
CDR3aa: CASRPEVRGDTGELFF
CDR3nt: TGTGCCAGCAGACCAGAAGTCAGGGGTGACACCGGGGAGCTGTTTTTT

d_gene: .
j_gene: TRBJ1-2
abundance: .
v_gene: TRBV2
CDR3aa: CASSERRGGYTF
CDR3nt: TGTGCCAGCAGTGAACGTCGGGGTGGCTACACCTTC

d_gene: TRBD2
j_gene: TRBJ2-1
abundance: .
v_gene: TRBV28
CDR3aa: CASSLLPVAGAYNEQFF
CDR3nt: TGTGCCAGCAGTTTACTCCCGGTAGCGGGAGCCTACAATGAGCAGTTCTTC

d_gene: TRBD1
j_gene: TRBJ2-1
abundance: .
v_gene: TRBV5-4
CDR3aa: CASSPGQGAYNEQFF
CDR3nt: TGTGCCAGCAGCCCGGGACAGGGGGCTTACAATGAGCAGTTCTTC

d_gene: TRBD2
j_gene: TRBJ2-7
abundance: .
v_gene: TRBV5-1
CDR3aa: CASMREPSYEQYF
CDR3nt: TGCGCCAGCATGCGGGAGCCCTCCTACGAGCAGTACTTC

d_gene: TRBD1
j_gene: TRBJ2-7
abundance: .
v_gene: TRBV27
CDR3aa: CASSSRDRAHEQYF
CDR3nt: TGTGCCAGCAGTTCCCGGGACAGGGCACACGAGCAGTACTTC

d_gene: TRBD1
j_gene: TRBJ1-2
abundance: .
v_gene: TRBV28
CDR3aa: CAIGGQGQGYGYTF
CDR3nt: TGTGCCATTGGGGGACAGGGACAGGGCTATGGCTACACCTTC

d_gene: .
j_gene: TRBJ1-6
abundance: .
v_gene: TRBV5-6
CDR3aa: CASSAQQLYNSPLHF
CDR3nt: TGTGCCAGCAGCGCGCAACAGCTATATAATTCACCCCTCCACTTT

d_gene: TRBD2
j_gene: TRBJ2-7
abundance: .
v_gene: TRBV27
CDR3aa: CASSLSPGGFSYEQYF
CDR3nt: TGTGCCAGCAGTTTATCTCCGGGGGGGTTCTCCTACGAGCAGTACTTC

d_gene: .
j_gene: TRBJ2-5
abundance: .
v_gene: TRBV4-1
CDR3aa: CASSQEGGGFRETQYF
CDR3nt: TGCGCCAGCAGCCAAGAAGGGGGGGGATTTCGAGAGACCCAGTACTTC

d_gene: TRBD1
j_gene: TRBJ1-2
abundance: .
v_gene: TRBV2
CDR3aa: CASSAGQGSGYTF
CDR3nt: TGTGCCAGCAGCGCGGGACAGGGGTCGGGCTACACCTTC

d_gene: .
j_gene: TRBJ1-5
abundance: .
v_gene: TRBV7-9
CDR3aa: CASSLLSGAQHF
CDR3nt: TGTGCCAGCAGCTTATTGTCCGGGGCCCAGCATTTT

d_gene: TRBD2
j_gene: TRBJ2-1
abundance: few
v_gene: TRBV10-1
CDR3aa: CASSEPGLGIGNEQFF
CDR3nt: TGCGCCAGCAGTGAGCCCGGACTAGGCATCGGCAATGAGCAGTTCTTC

d_gene: TRBD2
j_gene: TRBJ2-5
abundance: .
v_gene: TRBV6-5
CDR3aa: CASSYYSGGAQETQYF
CDR3nt: TGTGCCAGCAGTTACTATAGCGGGGGGGCCCAAGAGACCCAGTACTTC

d_gene: .
j_gene: TRBJ1-5
abundance: medium-sized
v_gene: TRBV27
CDR3aa: CASSFLSGQPQHF
CDR3nt: TGTGCCAGCAGTTTTCTGTCGGGTCAGCCCCAGCATTTT

d_gene: .
j_gene: TRBJ1-2
abundance: .
v_gene: TRBV18
CDR3aa: CASSPLETTNYGYTF
CDR3nt: TGTGCCAGCTCACCTCTTGAGACTACTAACTATGGCTACACCTTC

d_gene: TRBD2
j_gene: TRBJ2-3
abundance: .
v_gene: TRBV11-3
CDR3aa: CASSRVAGDTDTQYF
CDR3nt: TGTGCCAGCAGCCGGGTAGCGGGGGACACAGATACGCAGTATTTT

d_gene: TRBD1
j_gene: TRBJ1-4
abundance: .
v_gene: TRBV5-1
CDR3aa: CASSLNTGVDEKLFF
CDR3nt: TGCGCCAGCAGCCTTAACACAGGGGTGGATGAAAAACTGTTTTTT

d_gene: TRBD1
j_gene: TRBJ1-6
abundance: .
v_gene: TRBV11-1
CDR3aa: CASSFDGTGQSPLHF
CDR3nt: TGTGCCAGCAGCTTTGACGGGACAGGGCAGTCACCCCTCCACTTT

d_gene: .
j_gene: TRBJ1-2
abundance: .
v_gene: TRBV6-5
CDR3aa: CASSYSWAAGYGYTF
CDR3nt: TGTGCCAGCAGTTACTCATGGGCGGCGGGATATGGCTACACCTTC

d_gene: TRBD1
j_gene: TRBJ2-5
abundance: .
v_gene: TRBV18
CDR3aa: CASSPLGQALQETQYF
CDR3nt: TGTGCCAGCTCACCCTTAGGACAGGCTTTACAAGAGACCCAGTACTTC

d_gene: .
j_gene: TRBJ2-1
abundance: .
v_gene: TRBV19
CDR3aa: CASSIGASWSYNEQFF
CDR3nt: TGTGCCAGTAGTATAGGTGCTAGCTGGTCCTACAATGAGCAGTTCTTC

d_gene: .
j_gene: TRBJ2-5
abundance: .
v_gene: TRBV6-5
CDR3aa: CASSYTKLPRETQYF
CDR3nt: TGTGCCAGCAGTTACACGAAACTCCCGCGGGAGACCCAGTACTTC

d_gene: .
j_gene: TRBJ2-7
abundance: .
v_gene: TRBV11-2
CDR3aa: CASSPFTQGNYEQYF
CDR3nt: TGTGCCAGCAGCCCATTTACACAGGGAAACTACGAGCAGTACTTC

d_gene: .
j_gene: TRBJ2-5
abundance: .
v_gene: TRBV5-6
CDR3aa: CASSLVQGGGQTQYF
CDR3nt: TGTGCCAGCAGCTTGGTTCAGGGCGGTGGACAGACCCAGTACTTC

d_gene: .
j_gene: TRBJ1-5
abundance: .
v_gene: TRBV19
CDR3aa: CASSPNRFQPQHF
CDR3nt: TGTGCCAGTAGTCCGAACAGGTTTCAGCCCCAGCATTTT

d_gene: TRBD2
j_gene: TRBJ2-2
abundance: .
v_gene: TRBV7-2
CDR3aa: CASSPGLAGGTGELFF
CDR3nt: TGTGCCAGCAGCCCCGGACTAGCGGGAGGCACCGGGGAGCTGTTTTTT

d_gene: TRBD2
j_gene: TRBJ2-6
abundance: .
v_gene: TRBV28
CDR3aa: CASRLGPGGRGSGANVLTF
CDR3nt: TGTGCCAGCAGACTAGGGCCGGGAGGAAGGGGCTCTGGGGCCAACGTCCTGACTTTC

d_gene: .
j_gene: TRBJ2-7
abundance: .
v_gene: TRBV6-1
CDR3aa: CASSASLGTRTSYEQYF
CDR3nt: TGTGCCAGCAGTGCGAGTCTCGGGACACGCACTTCCTACGAGCAGTACTTC

d_gene: TRBD1
j_gene: TRBJ2-7
abundance: .
v_gene: TRBV28
CDR3aa: CASSFPPGTGGEQYF
CDR3nt: TGTGCCAGCAGTTTCCCCCCCGGGACAGGGGGCGAGCAGTACTTC

d_gene: .
j_gene: TRBJ2-7
abundance: .
v_gene: TRBV9
CDR3aa: CASSVFAGSEQYF
CDR3nt: TGTGCCAGCAGCGTTTTTGCGGGAAGTGAGCAGTACTTC

d_gene: TRBD2
j_gene: TRBJ2-1
abundance: .
v_gene: TRBV6-5
CDR3aa: CASSYLTSGGYNEQFF
CDR3nt: TGTGCCAGCAGTTACTTGACTAGCGGGGGATACAATGAGCAGTTCTTC

d_gene: .
j_gene: TRBJ2-7
abundance: .
v_gene: TRBV19
CDR3aa: CASSSSGAGQGGSYEQYF
CDR3nt: TGTGCCAGTAGCAGCAGTGGGGCCGGACAGGGAGGGTCGTACGAGCAGTACTTC

d_gene: .
j_gene: TRBJ1-3
abundance: once
v_gene: TRBV2
CDR3aa: CASSEQAATVGDSGNTIYF
CDR3nt: TGTGCCAGCAGTGAACAGGCAGCCACGGTAGGGGACTCTGGAAACACCATATATTTT

d_gene: .
j_gene: TRBJ1-5
abundance: .
v_gene: TRBV25-1
CDR3aa: CASAYREDQPQHF
CDR3nt: TGTGCCAGCGCCTATAGGGAGGACCAGCCCCAGCATTTT

d_gene: .
j_gene: TRBJ2-7
abundance: .
v_gene: TRBV7-2
CDR3aa: CASSLVGGAGTYEQYF
CDR3nt: TGTGCCAGCAGCTTAGTAGGCGGGGCGGGCACCTACGAGCAGTACTTC

d_gene: .
j_gene: TRBJ2-3
abundance: .
v_gene: TRBV10-3
CDR3aa: CAISVGTALRQGCTDTQYF
CDR3nt: TGTGCCATCAGTGTCGGGACTGCCCTAAGACAGGGTTGCACAGATACGCAGTATTTT

d_gene: .
j_gene: TRBJ2-2
abundance: once
v_gene: TRBV5-4
CDR3aa: CASSADSHTGELFF
CDR3nt: TGTGCCAGCAGCGCGGACAGTCACACCGGGGAGCTGTTTTTT

d_gene: .
j_gene: TRBJ2-2
abundance: .
v_gene: TRBV7-2
CDR3aa: CASRKDRTTINTGELFF
CDR3nt: TGTGCCAGCAGGAAAGACAGGACAACCATTAACACCGGGGAGCTGTTTTTT

d_gene: TRBD2
j_gene: TRBJ2-7
abundance: .
v_gene: TRBV19
CDR3aa: CASTFPPGTSGSYEQYF
CDR3nt: TGTGCCAGTACCTTCCCCCCCGGGACTAGCGGGAGCTACGAGCAGTACTTC